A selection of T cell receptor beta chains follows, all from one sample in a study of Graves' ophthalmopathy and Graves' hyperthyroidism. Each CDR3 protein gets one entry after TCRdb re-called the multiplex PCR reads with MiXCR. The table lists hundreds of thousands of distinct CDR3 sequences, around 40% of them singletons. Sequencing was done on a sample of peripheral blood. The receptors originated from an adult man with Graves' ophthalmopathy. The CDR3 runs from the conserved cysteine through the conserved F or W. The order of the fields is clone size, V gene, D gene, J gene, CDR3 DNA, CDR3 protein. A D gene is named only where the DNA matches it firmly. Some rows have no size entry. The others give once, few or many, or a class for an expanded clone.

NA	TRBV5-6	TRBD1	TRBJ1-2	TGTGCCAGCACCACCCTCCCCGGGGACAGGGGTTATGGCTACACCTTC	CASTTLPGDRGYGYTF
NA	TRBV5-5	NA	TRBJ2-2	TGTGCCAGCAGCTTGGTTAGGATCCGAACCGGGGAGCTGTTTTTT	CASSLVRIRTGELFF
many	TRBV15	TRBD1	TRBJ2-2	TGTGCCACCAGCAGGGACAGGGACGGGAGCACCGGGGAGCTGTTTTTT	CATSRDRDGSTGELFF
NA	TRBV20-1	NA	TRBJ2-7	TGCAGTGCTAGAGCCGGGAGCTCCCTCTACGAGCAGTACTTC	CSARAGSSLYEQYF
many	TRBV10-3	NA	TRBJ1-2	TGTGCCATCAGTGAGAGGGGTCGGCACTATGGCTACACCTTC	CAISERGRHYGYTF
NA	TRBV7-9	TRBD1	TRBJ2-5	TGTGCCAGCAGCTTAGTAACAGGGGACAACTCCTACGAGACCCAGTACTTC	CASSLVTGDNSYETQYF
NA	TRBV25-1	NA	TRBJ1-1	TGTGCCAGCAGAGCTCCCGGGACACAACCTCAGACTGAAGCTTTCTTT	CASRAPGTQPQTEAFF
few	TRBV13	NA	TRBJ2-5	TGTGCCAGCAGGAAGGGACAAGTCCAAGAGACCCAGTACTTC	CASRKGQVQETQYF
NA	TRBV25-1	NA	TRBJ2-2	TGTGCCAGCAGCCAAGTAATAACGACCGGGGAGCTGTTTTTT	CASSQVITTGELFF
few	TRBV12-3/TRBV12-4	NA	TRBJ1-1	TGTGCCAGCAGTTTCAGGCCAGGATCGATGAACACTGAAGCTTTCTTT	CASSFRPGSMNTEAFF
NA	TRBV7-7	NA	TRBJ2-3	TGTGCCAGCAGCTTAGGAGGGAGGTTCGATACGCAGTATTTT	CASSLGGRFDTQYF
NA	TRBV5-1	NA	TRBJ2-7	TGCGCCAGCAGCTTGGGTAGGGTCTCCGACGAGCAGTACTTC	CASSLGRVSDEQYF
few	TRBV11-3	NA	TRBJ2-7	TGCGCCAGCAGCCAGGGGTTCGATTACGAGCAGTACTTC	CASSQGFDYEQYF
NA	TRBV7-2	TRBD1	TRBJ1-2	TGTGCCAGCAGCGCAACCCGGACAGGGCAGGGCTACACCTTC	CASSATRTGQGYTF
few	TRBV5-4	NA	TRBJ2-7	TGTGCCAGCAGCTTTCACTCAGGGCCCTCCTACGAGCAGTACTTC	CASSFHSGPSYEQYF
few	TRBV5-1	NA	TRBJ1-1	TGCGCCAGCAGCTACGTACAGGGAACTTATGAAGCTTTCTTT	CASSYVQGTYEAFF
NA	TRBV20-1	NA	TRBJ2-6	TGCAGTGCTAGGAGCTATGGGGCCAACGTCCTGACTTTC	CSARSYGANVLTF
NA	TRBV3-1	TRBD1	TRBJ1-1	TGTGTCAGCAGCCAACAGGACAGGATGAACACTGAAGCTTTCTTT	CVSSQQDRMNTEAFF
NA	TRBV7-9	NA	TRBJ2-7	TGTGCCAGCAGCCCGAGGAGGGGGAGCGAGCAGTACTTC	CASSPRRGSEQYF
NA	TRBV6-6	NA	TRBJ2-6	TGTGCCAGCAGCTGGTTCGGGGCCAACGTCCTGACTTTC	CASSWFGANVLTF
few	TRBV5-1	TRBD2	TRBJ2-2	TGCGCCAGCAGCTTGGCACTAGCGGTCAGGGGCGGGGAGCTGTTTTTT	CASSLALAVRGGELFF
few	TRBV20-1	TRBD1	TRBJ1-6	TGCAGTGCCAAACGGACAGGGGGCTCGAATTCACCCCTCCACTTT	CSAKRTGGSNSPLHF
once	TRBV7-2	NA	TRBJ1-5	TGCGCCAGCAGCCAAGATTTCTCGGGTGGTGGCAATCAGCCCCAGCATTTT	CASSQDFSGGGNQPQHF
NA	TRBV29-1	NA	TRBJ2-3	TGCAGCGTGTACAAGGGGACTCGCACAGATACGCAGTATTTT	CSVYKGTRTDTQYF
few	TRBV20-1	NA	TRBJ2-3	TGCAGTGCTAGGGGCTCGGGGTTCAGCACAGATACGCAGTATTTT	CSARGSGFSTDTQYF
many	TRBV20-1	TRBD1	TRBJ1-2	TGCAGTGCTAGAGACCCGGGACAGTGGATACTCGGCTACACCTTC	CSARDPGQWILGYTF
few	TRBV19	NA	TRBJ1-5	TGTGCCAGTAGTACCAGAACATATAGCAATCAGCCCCAGCATTTT	CASSTRTYSNQPQHF
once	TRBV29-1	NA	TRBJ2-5	TGCAGCCAATGGACAACTCAAGAGACCCAGTACTTC	CSQWTTQETQYF
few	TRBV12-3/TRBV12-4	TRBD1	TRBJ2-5	TGTGCCAGCAGTATGGGACAGGGGGAGACCCAGTACTTC	CASSMGQGETQYF
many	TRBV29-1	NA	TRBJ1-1	TGCAGCGTTGGGTGGCAGGGGAACACTGAAGCTTTCTTT	CSVGWQGNTEAFF
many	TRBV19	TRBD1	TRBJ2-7	TGTGCCAGTAGCTGGGCCGGGACAGGGATAAACGAGCAGTACTTC	CASSWAGTGINEQYF
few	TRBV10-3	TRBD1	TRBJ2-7	TGTGCCAGCAGTTACTTGACAGGGGCCTCCTACGAGCAGTACTTC	CASSYLTGASYEQYF
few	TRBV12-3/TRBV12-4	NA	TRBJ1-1	TGTGCCAGCAGGAACAGGGTTGGAGCTTTCTTT	CASRNRVGAFF
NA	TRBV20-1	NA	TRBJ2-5	TGCAGTGCTAGTCCCCCCAGGGCGTACCAAGAGACCCAGTACTTC	CSASPPRAYQETQYF
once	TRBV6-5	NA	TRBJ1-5	TGTGCCAGCAGTTCAGGGGTACACCAGTCCCAGCATTTT	CASSSGVHQSQHF
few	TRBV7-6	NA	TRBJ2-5	TGTGCCAGCAGCTTAATTCCGGAGCAAGAGACCCAGTACTTC	CASSLIPEQETQYF
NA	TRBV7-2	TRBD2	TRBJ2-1	TGTGCCAGCAGCGTCGGACTAGCGGGATCCTACAATGAGCAGTTCTTC	CASSVGLAGSYNEQFF
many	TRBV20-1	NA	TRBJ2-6	TGCAGTGCTAGCTATCCCGCTGGGGCCAACGTCCTGACTTTC	CSASYPAGANVLTF
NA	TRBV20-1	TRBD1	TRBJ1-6	TGCAGTGCTAGCTCCGGGACAGGGGACGGCAATCAGCCCCTCCACTTT	CSASSGTGDGNQPLHF
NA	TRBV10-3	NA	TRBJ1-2	TGTGCCATCAGCCTGGGTTGTGGCTACACCTTC	CAISLGCGYTF
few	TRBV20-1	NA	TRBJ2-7	TGCAGTGCTGGACTTGACAGTTCCTACGAGCAGTACTTC	CSAGLDSSYEQYF
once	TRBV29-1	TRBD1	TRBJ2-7	TGCAGCGTTTCCCGACCGGGACAGGGGTCCGGGGAGCTGTACTTC	CSVSRPGQGSGELYF
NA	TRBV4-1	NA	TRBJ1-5	TGCGCCAGCAGCCAGGGTGTTTTTAGTGGCAATCAGCCCCAGCATTTT	CASSQGVFSGNQPQHF
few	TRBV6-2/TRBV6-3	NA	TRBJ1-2	TGTGCCAGCAGCCAGGGACCGCGCTATGGCTACACCTTC	CASSQGPRYGYTF
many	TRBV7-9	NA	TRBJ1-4	TGTGCCAGCAGCTTTGCGGAAAAACTGTTTTTT	CASSFAEKLFF
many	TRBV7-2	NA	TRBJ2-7	TGTGCCAGCAGTAAATCCTGGGTCTCCTACGAGCAGTACTTC	CASSKSWVSYEQYF
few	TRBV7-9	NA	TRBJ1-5	TGTGCCAGCAGCTTACCAAAGCTAGAAAGACAGTTTAGCAATCAGCCCCAGCATTTT	CASSLPKLERQFSNQPQHF
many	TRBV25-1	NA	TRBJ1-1	TGTGCCAGCATACGGGGGGCCGACACTGAAGCTTTCTTT	CASIRGADTEAFF
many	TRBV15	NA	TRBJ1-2	TGTGCCACCAGCAGAGGCCAGGGCTATGGCTACACCTTC	CATSRGQGYGYTF
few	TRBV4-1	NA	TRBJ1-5	TGCGCCAGCAGCCAAATGAAGGGTCAAGAGCCCCAGCATTTT	CASSQMKGQEPQHF
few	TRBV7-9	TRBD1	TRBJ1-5	TGTGCCAGCAGCTTCGGGGAGGGGGCACAGCCCCAGCATTTT	CASSFGEGAQPQHF
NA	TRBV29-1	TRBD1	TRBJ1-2	TGCAGCACGTCCGGGACAGACGCTAACTATGGCTACACCTTC	CSTSGTDANYGYTF
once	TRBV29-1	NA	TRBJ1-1	TGCAGCGTGTTGTATCGAGAGGCTTTCTTT	CSVLYREAFF
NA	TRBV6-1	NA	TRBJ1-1	TGTGCCAGCAGTGACCAACACGAGAACACTGAAGCTTTCTTT	CASSDQHENTEAFF
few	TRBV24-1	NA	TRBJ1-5	TGTGCCACCAGTGATCAGACAATTAATCAGCCCCAGCATTTT	CATSDQTINQPQHF
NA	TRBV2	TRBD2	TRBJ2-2	TGTGCCAGCAGTGAAATCGGGACTAGCGGGGGGAACACCGGGGAGCTGTTTTTT	CASSEIGTSGGNTGELFF
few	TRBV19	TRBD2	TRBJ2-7	TGTGCCAGTAGCATAGGGACTATCTCCTACGAGCAGTACTTC	CASSIGTISYEQYF
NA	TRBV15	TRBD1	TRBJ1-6	TGTGCCACCAGCAGAGGGACAGGGGAAGGGCATTCACCCCTCCACTTT	CATSRGTGEGHSPLHF
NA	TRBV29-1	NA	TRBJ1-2	TGCAGCGGGGACCTTAATGACCTTAACTATGGCTACACCTTC	CSGDLNDLNYGYTF